This T cell receptor beta chain was found in a study of tissue T cells after allogeneic stem cell transplantation (dated by TCRdb to 2022 to 2024). Looking at the study overall: TCR beta repertoires were profiled across many tissues obtained from research autopsies of patients with and without GVHD, as well as in mouse models of GVHD. The human arm was conducted as a prospective observational study, and neither blinding nor randomization was performed. What the research found in general, with its limitations: The study did not establish which tissue TCRs were alloreactive or antigen-specific, and some clones may have been host cells that persisted. In both patients and mice, T cells from blood and spleen covered only a limited part of the TCR repertoire found in tissues. A small and clinically heterogeneous patient cohort was studied, and sampling depth was acknowledged as a limitation. Few T cell clones were found to be shared across patients, but shared repertoire signatures across patients were revealed in a tissue-specific fashion by motif-based clustering. Within patients, how anatomically similar tissues were was a major factor shaping TCR repertoire composition, regardless of disease or transplant status.

The receptor library was made with the immunoSEQ multiplex PCR assay. TCRbeta CDR3 sequencing was done by Adaptive Biotechnologies at survey depth, reporting CDR3 sequences, V/J genes, productive frequency and template counts. TCR beta CDR3 regions were amplified from genomic DNA instead of RNA. Per the original workflow: Jensen-Shannon divergence was used to quantify pairwise repertoire overlap between tissues, with a value of 1 meaning complete divergence and a value of 0 meaning identical repertoires. Tissues were grouped by single-linkage agglomerative hierarchical clustering of pairwise JSD values, and the clustering results were shown as dendrograms. GLIPH2 was run on all patient samples with simulation_depth 1000, kmer_min_depth 3 and cdr3_length_cutoff 8, and groups with more than two unique CDR3s were retained. In a standardized tissue-overlap score, Jaccard GLIPH-group overlap across patients was extrapolated to a standard repertoire size of 1000 clones. Linear mixed-effect models, with tissue as a fixed effect and individual as a random effect, were used to test how diversity related to clinical or experimental variables. As stored in TCRdb, this immuneACCESS dataset retains in-frame rearrangements with V and J assigned. A fraction of the clones does not appear; measured against another copy, unresolved V genes explain less than half of the discrepancy, and the remainder lacks a known reason. That table furnishes V, J and clone size, whereas the DNA furnished D and trimming. This sample gives approximately 7,100 clones in total; 35% to 40% of them show up just once. The ten largest account for about 6.3% of the sample.

Sample time point, as interpreted from the label and publication: mouse harvest day 14 after allogeneic transplant. Mouse grafts consisting of 10^7 T-cell-depleted bone marrow cells combined with 10^6 splenic CD5+ T cells were administered by tail vein injection. GVHD in mice was modeled with a major MHC-mismatch B6 (H2b) into BALB/c (H2d) model, and tissues were profiled at day 7 or 14. Mouse tissues and retro-orbital blood were harvested on day 7 or 14 post-transplant using separate sterile tools per animal; livers were flushed beforehand. Before genomic DNA isolation with the DNeasy Blood & Tissue Kit, mouse tissues were minced with razor blades in buffered saline. This clone was counted a few times. The antigen it binds to is not known. The gene nomenclature and germline references here are murine. The read ends 1 residue before the CDR3 terminus; that terminus is restored from the germline J gene.

V is pared back by 1 base and J by 1 base, with 7 bases lying between the germline termini. Taken from the germline V gene (reference sequence), the CDR1 and CDR2 loops are KGHPV and FQNQEV. The CDR3 has 14 amino acids, counting the end cysteine and phenylalanine. Sequencing covers 39 bases of the CDR3, shown here with the frame starting at base 1. This chain joins TRBV26 to TRBJ1-1; no D gene can be assigned with confidence. The TCR sequence derives from a female BALB/c mouse given C57BL/6 T cells with graft-versus-host disease after an allogeneic hematopoietic cell transplant. Material: skin. The sequenced part of the CDR3 DNA is TGTGCCAGCAGTCTGTTACAAATAAACACAGAAGTCTTC. The translation is CASSLLQINTEVF. The whole CDR3 sequence reads CASSLLQINTEVFF.